This TCR beta chain derives from a study of Ad26.COV2.S vaccination and SARS-CoV-2 variants. Regarding the study as a whole: CD8+ and CD4+ T cells specific for spike reportedly responded with substantial breadth after vaccination. Vaccinated individuals (as opposed to placebo recipients) had higher spike-specific TCR breadth.

This CDR3 spans 13 amino acids. Germline V gene lookup returns CDR1 LNHDA and CDR2 SQIVND (reference sequence). V was trimmed by 1 base and J by 6 bases, leaving 8 bases between them. Regarding this clone: Its target is not known.

This table comes from immunoSEQ multiplex PCR, and its TCRdb copy is limited to in-frame clones, with some not included. The repertoire has roughly 140,000 clones, roughly 88% of them found once; the top ten carry approximately 5%. The rearrangement links TRBV19 to TRBJ2-3; D ambiguous. The sequence derives from a human donor who had recovered from COVID-19. The sequencing used peripheral blood, collected after recovery from COVID-19. The CDR3 loop reads CASSIVNRDTQYF. Written as DNA, the CDR3 is TGTGCCAGTAGTATAGTCAATCGGGATACGCAGTATTTT.